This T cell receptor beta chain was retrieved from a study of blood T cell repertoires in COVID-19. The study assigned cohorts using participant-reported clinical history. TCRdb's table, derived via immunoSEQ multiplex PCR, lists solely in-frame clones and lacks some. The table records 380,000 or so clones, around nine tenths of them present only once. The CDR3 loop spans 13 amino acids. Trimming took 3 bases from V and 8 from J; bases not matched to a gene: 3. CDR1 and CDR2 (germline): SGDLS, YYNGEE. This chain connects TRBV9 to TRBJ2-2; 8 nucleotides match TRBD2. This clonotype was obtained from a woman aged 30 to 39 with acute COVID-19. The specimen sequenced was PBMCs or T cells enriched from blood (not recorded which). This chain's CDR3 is CASSGSGRGELFF. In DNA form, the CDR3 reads TGTGCCAGCAGCGGGAGCGGGAGAGGGGAGCTGTTTTTT.